Below, 24 T cell receptor beta chains from the same sample are listed, as sequenced in a study of vaccination and CD4 T cells after COVID-19. CD4+ T cells that had been cultured provided DNA sequenced with the Oncomine TCR Beta short-read assay. TCRdb independently ran MiXCR on the PCR reads; one entry per CDR3 protein. The sample contains 8,500 to 10,000 distinct CDR3 sequences, about 60% of which appear only once. As for treatment: 10-day PBMC culture with coronavirus spike peptide pools or control peptides (ViraFEST assay). The unexposed donor's CD4+ T cells were collected before the COVID-19 pandemic (2011-2018). Antigens of these TCRs are unknown. Material for sequencing was CD4+ T cells from blood, cultured in vitro. The receptors stem from a human donor in good health.

The V and J genes are TRBV14 and TRBJ2-2, with a tentative D call TRBD2 (6 bases). This CDR3 has 14 residues. The V gene lost 4 bases and the J gene lost 4 bases, with 10 bases spanning the gap. Germline-derived CDR1 and CDR2 are SGHDN and FVKESK. In nucleotides, the CDR3 is TGTGCCAGCAGCCCGGGACTGTCCACCGGGGAGCTGTTTTTT. Translated, it gives CASSPGLSTGELFF.

This clonotype turned up a few times. The rearrangement links TRBV12-3 or TRBV12-4 to TRBJ1-5, with 10 bases fitting TRBD1. V lost 5 bases, J lost 13 bases, and 11 bases stayed unmatched. This CDR3 comprises 14 residues. The CDR3 DNA reads TGTGCCAGCAGTCCTCAATCCGGGACAGGGGAGCAGCATTTT. Amino acid sequence: CASSPQSGTGEQHF.

The J gene is TRBJ2-3, the V gene TRBV19; D may match TRBD1 or TRBD2 (5 bases each). Germline V gives CDR1 LNHDA, CDR2 SQIVND (reference sequence). CDR3 length equals 14 residues. With 6 bases removed from V and 0 bases from J, the gap between germline ends came to 10 bases. CDR3 sequence reads: CASRTGGSTDTQYF. CDR3 in DNA: TGTGCCAGTAGAACTGGGGGAAGCACAGATACGCAGTATTTT.

V is TRBV6-1 and J is TRBJ1-6; D perhaps matches TRBD1 (6 bases). The CDR3 spans 16 residues. The ends were cut back, 6 bases at V and 0 bases at J, with 12 bases in the middle. The germline CDR1 and CDR2 sequences are MNHNS and SASEGT. The CDR3, as DNA: TGTGCCAGCAGCCAGGGGAAGAGCTCCTATAATTCACCCCTCCACTTT. Its translation: CASSQGKSSYNSPLHF.

The rearrangement uses TRBV24-1 and TRBJ2-5, with 7 bases identical to TRBD1. V was clipped by 5 bases and J by 5 bases; unmatched bases: 10. Per germline, CDR1 KGHDR and CDR2 SFDVKD. The CDR3 covers 15 residues. The CDR3 nucleotides read TGTGCCACCAGTGTGGGGACAGAGGAGCGGGAGACCCAGTACTTC. This codes for CATSVGTEERETQYF.

The gene calls are TRBV20-1 and TRBJ2-5; the D is unclear. V dropped 2 bases and J dropped 6 bases, with 16 bases sitting between them. Per the germline V gene, CDR1 is DFQATT and CDR2 is SNEGSKA (reference sequence). The CDR3 totals 14 residues. CDR3 amino acids: CSARPSPGVKTQYF. The CDR3 DNA reads as TGCAGTGCTAGACCTTCACCAGGAGTGAAGACCCAGTACTTC.

V and J are TRBV5-1 and TRBJ2-6, with 9 bases fitting TRBD1. Germline V gene lookup returns CDR1 SGHRS and CDR2 YFSETQ. The CDR3 consists of 18 residues. J was trimmed by 2 bases and V by 2 bases; bases with no gene match: 8. The CDR3 here is CASSFTGTGQTGANVLTF. CDR3 in DNA: TGCGCCAGCAGCTTTACCGGGACAGGGCAAACTGGGGCCAACGTCCTGACTTTC.

The table lists this clonotype with a few counts. The J gene is TRBJ1-2, the V gene TRBV7-2; the D is unclear. Germline V gene data show CDR1 as SGHTA and CDR2 as FQGNSA. There are 16 residues in the CDR3. Trimming shortened V by 5 bases and J by 2 bases, and 18 bases separated the two germline ends. The CDR3 DNA follows: TGTGCCAGCAGCCTAGGGCGGGGTGGAAAGAACTATGGCTACACCTTC. Protein product: CASSLGRGGKNYGYTF.

There are a few counts of this clonotype. This sequence joins TRBV28 and TRBJ2-1; D is uncertain. The CDR3 totals 14 residues. In germline, CDR1 is MDHEN, CDR2 SYDVKM. The V and J ends lost 1 base and 2 bases respectively, with 6 bases between them. The CDR3 loop is CASSLSGTYNEQFF. The CDR3 coding sequence is TGTGCCAGCAGTTTATCAGGTACCTACAATGAGCAGTTCTTC.

V and J are TRBV5-4 and TRBJ2-1, with 8 bases fitting TRBD2. The CDR3 totals 16 residues. Trimming took 4 bases from V and 2 from J; bases not matched to a gene: 8. CDR1 and CDR2 from the germline V gene are SGHNT and YYREEE (reference sequence). CDR3 sequence: CASSPDLAGPYNEQFF. The CDR3 nucleotides read TGTGCCAGCAGCCCGGATCTAGCGGGCCCCTACAATGAGCAGTTCTTC.

J is TRBJ2-7 and V is TRBV7-6, with 8 bases matching TRBD1. Trimming removed 4 bases from V and 4 bases from J; junction bases left unmatched: 12. This CDR3 contains 16 residues. Germline V gene lookup returns CDR1 SGHVS and CDR2 FNYEAQ. The CDR3 reads CASSSGTGIVKYEQYF. The CDR3 DNA follows: TGTGCCAGCAGCTCCGGGACAGGTATAGTTAAGTACGAGCAGTACTTC.

The V call is TRBV11-2, the J call TRBJ1-5, with D maybe TRBD1 (5 bases). Germline assignment: CDR1 SGHAT and CDR2 FQNNGV. The CDR3 has 13 amino acids. V gave up 1 base and J gave up 5 bases, with 6 bases separating them. The CDR3 loop reads CASSLVRDQPQHF. The CDR3 bases are TGTGCCAGCAGCTTAGTCAGGGATCAGCCCCAGCATTTT.

This chain joins TRBV2 and TRBJ1-2; unclear D gene. Trimming took off 4 bases at V and 5 bases at J, with 17 bases between the two ends. CDR3 length: 15 residues. CDR1 is SNHLY and CDR2 is FYNNEI in the germline V gene. This CDR3 is CASSVLVHTDYGYTF. DNA of the CDR3: TGTGCCAGCAGTGTTCTGGTACACACAGATTATGGCTACACCTTC.

The CDR3 DNA follows: TGCAGTGCTGTACCCAACAGCGAAAGCTCTGGAAACACCATATATTTT. Its translation: CSAVPNSESSGNTIYF. The V and J genes are TRBV20-1 and TRBJ1-3; D not resolved. V was shortened by 5 bases and J by 0 bases, with 17 bases between the two germline ends. The CDR3 extends over 16 amino acids. Germline values: CDR1 DFQATT, CDR2 SNEGSKA (reference sequence).

A few counts support this clonotype. V gene TRBV6-5 combines with J gene TRBJ1-1; D might be TRBD1 (6 bases). Germline loops: CDR1 MNHEY, CDR2 SVGAGI. Trimming took 2 bases from V and 3 from J, leaving 13 bases between them. The CDR3 loop spans 15 amino acids. Here the CDR3 DNA reads TGTGCCAGCAGTTACGAGGGGGTAGGGGACACTGAAGCTTTCTTT. Residues: CASSYEGVGDTEAFF.

This chain connects TRBV6-5 to TRBJ2-3; the D call may be TRBD1 or TRBD2 (6 bases each). The V end was cut by 3 bases, the J end by 3 bases, with 13 bases between. The CDR3 is 15 residues long. CDR1 MNHEY and CDR2 SVGAGI come from the germline V gene. CDR3 sequence reads: CASSYGGRYTDTQYF. The CDR3 DNA sequence: TGTGCCAGCAGTTATGGGGGGCGGTATACAGATACGCAGTATTTT.

This clonotype was seen a few times. V is TRBV15 and J is TRBJ1-1; unclear D gene. Germline V gene lookup returns CDR1 LNHNV and CDR2 YYDKDF (reference sequence). Trimming took 1 base from V and 1 from J, leaving 4 bases between them. The CDR3 is 13 residues long. The CDR3 DNA follows: TGTGCCACCAGCAGAGTGGAGAACACTGAAGCTTTCTTT. This gives the protein CATSRVENTEAFF.

The CDR3 region has the DNA TGCGCCAGCAGCCCAGGGGCCTCCTCAGATGGCTACACCTTC. Translation gives CASSPGASSDGYTF. This chain links TRBV5-1 with TRBJ1-2; TRBD1 might be the D (6 bases). V was trimmed by 4 bases and J by 6 bases, leaving 16 bases between them. CDR3 length: 14 residues. Germline values: CDR1 SGHRS, CDR2 YFSETQ.

This clonotype has a handful of counts. V and J are TRBV6-1 and TRBJ1-1; possibly TRBD1 for D (5 bases). Germline CDR1 and CDR2: MNHNS and SASEGT. The length of the CDR3 is 13 residues. Trimming removed 4 bases from V and 0 bases from J, with 6 bases in between. This CDR3 is CASSGQMNTEAFF. The CDR3 region has the DNA TGTGCCAGCAGTGGACAGATGAACACTGAAGCTTTCTTT.

J is TRBJ1-1 and V is TRBV19; 11 bases are shared with TRBD1. Germline V lookup: CDR1 LNHDA, CDR2 SQIVND (reference sequence). The CDR3 has 14 residues. Germline trimming cut 4 bases from V and 6 bases from J; bases unmatched to any gene: 4. CDR3 residues: CASSKGQGVPEAFF. CDR3 nucleotide sequence: TGTGCCAGTAGTAAGGGACAGGGGGTTCCTGAAGCTTTCTTT.

The rearrangement links TRBV11-2 to TRBJ2-3; D gene uncertain. Per germline, CDR1 SGHAT and CDR2 FQNNGV. V lost 5 bases and J lost 7, with 16 bases in between. The CDR3 is made up of 14 amino acids. The CDR3 loop is CASSDEDRRNTQYF. DNA for the CDR3: TGTGCCAGCAGCGATGAAGACCGCCGGAATACGCAGTATTTT. Variable domain in full (rest from reference TRBV11-2 and TRBJ2-3): EAGVAQSPRYKIIEKRQSVAFWCNPISGHATLYWYQQILGQGPKLLIQFQNNGVVDDSQLPKDRFSAERLKGVDSTLKIQPAKLEDSAVYLCASSDEDRRNTQYFGPGTRLTVL.

The rearrangement joins TRBV7-8 to TRBJ1-2; TRBD1 matches 8 bases. The CDR3 runs 12 residues. The V and J ends lost 4 bases and 7 bases, in that order; junction bases with no gene match: 2. Germline CDR1 and CDR2: SGHVS and FQNEAQ. The CDR3 here is CASSWTGSGYTF. CDR3 nucleotides: TGTGCCAGCAGCTGGACAGGGTCTGGCTACACCTTC.

This clonotype showed up just once. The rearrangement links TRBV20-1 to TRBJ2-7; D is ambiguous. Per germline, CDR1 DFQATT and CDR2 SNEGSKA (reference sequence). CDR3 length: 10 residues. Trimming pared 1 base from V and 8 bases from J, leaving 6 bases between. The CDR3: CSARVLQQYF. In nucleotides, the CDR3 is TGCAGTGCTAGAGTACTCCAGCAGTACTTC.

This clonotype was counted a few times. The DNA is left out, because the CDR3 cannot be placed on it with certainty; the CDR3 is given as TCRdb lists it. The rearrangement uses TRBV7-5 and TRBJ1-1; the table gives TRBD1 as D, unverified against the DNA. TRBV7-5 is tagged as a pseudogene. The CDR3 comprises 18 residues, both ends counted. This CDR3 reads CISVSEAPVDRGHTEAFF.